These T cell receptor beta chains were read from a single sample in a study of blood T cell repertoires in COVID-19. Clones were sequenced by immunoSEQ multiplex PCR, and TCRdb holds only the in-frame ones, with some missing. This repertoire shows more than 200,000 clones, around nine tenths found once; its top ten account for 1.5% to 2%. The sequencing input was PBMCs or T cells enriched from blood (not recorded which). These TCRs come from a woman aged 50 to 60 who had recovered from COVID-19. CDR3s include the opening cysteine and the closing phenylalanine or tryptophan. Fields, in order: V gene, clone size, D gene, J gene, CDR3 protein, CDR3 DNA. D genes are given only for firm matches. Where a row states a size, it is once, few, many or the class of an expanded clone; other rows omit it.

TRBV25-1	-	TRBD1	TRBJ1-2	CASTQWGTGGYTF	TGTGCCAGCACCCAATGGGGGACAGGGGGCTACACCTTC
TRBV7-9	-	TRBD1	TRBJ1-1	CASSLGTGATEAFF	TGTGCCAGCAGCCTGGGGACAGGGGCCACTGAAGCTTTCTTT
TRBV7-2	-	TRBD1	TRBJ2-1	CASSLVSPWDRVGNEQFF	TGTGCCAGCAGCTTAGTGTCTCCGTGGGACAGGGTAGGCAATGAGCAGTTCTTC
TRBV19	once	-	TRBJ2-1	CASSPKRALPYNEQFF	TGTGCCAGTAGTCCCAAGCGGGCTTTGCCCTACAATGAGCAGTTCTTC
TRBV27	-	-	TRBJ1-2	CASRDSFDGYTF	TGTGCCAGCAGGGACAGTTTCGATGGCTACACCTTC
TRBV2	-	-	TRBJ1-2	CASSAGELYYGYTF	TGTGCCAGCAGTGCAGGGGAACTCTACTATGGCTACACCTTC
TRBV5-6	-	-	TRBJ2-7	CASGIQGIPYEQYF	TGTGCCAGCGGCATCCAGGGGATCCCCTACGAGCAGTACTTC
TRBV29-1	-	TRBD1	TRBJ1-2	CSVEPGQERYGYTF	TGCAGCGTTGAGCCGGGACAGGAGCGCTATGGCTACACCTTC
TRBV4-3	-	-	TRBJ2-1	CASSQGPRSYNEQFF	TGCGCCAGCAGCCAAGGTCCCCGCTCCTACAATGAGCAGTTCTTC
TRBV2	once	-	TRBJ2-5	CASSELVQETQYF	TGTGCCAGCAGCGAGTTAGTCCAAGAGACCCAGTACTTC
TRBV9	-	-	TRBJ1-2	CASSPRTANYGYTF	TGTGCCAGCAGCCCCCGGACTGCTAACTATGGCTACACCTTC
TRBV6-5	few	TRBD1	TRBJ2-1	CASSTLRDRVNEQFF	TGTGCCAGCAGTACCCTAAGGGACAGGGTCAATGAGCAGTTCTTC
TRBV6-1	-	TRBD2	TRBJ2-3	CASRLAGGTTDTQYF	TGTGCCAGCAGACTGGCGGGAGGTACCACAGATACGCAGTATTTT
TRBV4-1	few	-	TRBJ1-6	CASSPHITGVTLHF	TGCGCCAGCAGCCCTCACATCACAGGCGTCACCCTCCACTTT
TRBV7-9	few	-	TRBJ2-4	CASSLAGGYKNIQYF	TGTGCCAGCAGCTTAGCCGGCGGGTATAAGAACATTCAGTACTTC
TRBV19	-	TRBD1	TRBJ2-3	CASWGRGTGTDTQYF	TGTGCCAGCTGGGGCCGTGGGACAGGTACAGATACGCAGTATTTT
TRBV7-2	-	TRBD2	TRBJ2-1	CASSPTSAYNEQFF	TGTGCCAGCAGCCCAACTAGCGCATACAATGAGCAGTTCTTC
TRBV2	-	TRBD1	TRBJ1-5	CASSEYRGLSNQPQHF	TGTGCCAGCAGTGAATACAGGGGGTTGAGCAATCAGCCCCAGCATTTT
TRBV15	-	TRBD1	TRBJ1-2	CATSRRAGGLDRYGYTF	TGTGCCACCAGCAGAAGGGCAGGGGGTCTGGATCGCTATGGCTACACCTTC
TRBV27	-	-	TRBJ2-7	CASSFGPTYEQYF	TGTGCCAGCAGTTTCGGCCCGACTTACGAGCAGTACTTC
TRBV5-1	-	-	TRBJ2-5	CASSAISGSRGETQYF	TGCGCCAGCAGCGCAATCTCCGGGTCTCGGGGGGAGACCCAGTACTTC
TRBV18	-	-	TRBJ2-5	CASSPMGTQETQYF	TGTGCCAGCTCACCAATGGGCACCCAAGAGACCCAGTACTTC
TRBV25-1	-	-	TRBJ1-6	CASRPGRSSYNSPLHF	TGTGCCAGCAGACCAGGGCGGAGCTCCTATAATTCACCCCTCCACTTT
TRBV6-5	-	-	TRBJ2-7	CASRAPGPYEQYF	TGTGCCAGCAGGGCCCCAGGGCCCTACGAGCAGTACTTC
TRBV5-5	-	-	TRBJ1-1	CASTVTAMNTEAFF	TGTGCCAGCACCGTGACAGCTATGAACACTGAAGCTTTCTTT
TRBV5-5	-	-	TRBJ1-1	CASSRWGGRNTEAFF	TGTGCCAGCAGCCGTTGGGGGGGACGGAACACTGAAGCTTTCTTT
TRBV9	once	TRBD2	TRBJ2-1	CASSGGLEVFHEQFF	TGTGCCAGCAGCGGGGGACTAGAAGTTTTCCATGAGCAGTTCTTC
TRBV4-2	-	TRBD1	TRBJ1-4	CASSETGAEKLFF	TGTGCCAGCTCGGAGACAGGGGCTGAAAAACTGTTTTTT
TRBV5-4	once	TRBD1	TRBJ1-6	CASSLPTGAGNNSPLHF	TGTGCCAGCAGCCTCCCCACAGGGGCGGGTAATAATTCACCCCTCCACTTT
TRBV16	-	-	TRBJ2-2	CASSLAFIANTGELFF	TGTGCCAGCAGCCTAGCGTTTATCGCGAACACCGGGGAGCTGTTTTTT
TRBV6-2/TRBV6-3	few	TRBD2	TRBJ2-3	CASSTRLAGGFTPTDTQYF	TGTGCCAGCAGTACGCGGCTGGCGGGAGGCTTCACTCCCACAGATACGCAGTATTTT
TRBV11-3	-	-	TRBJ2-7	CASSLDHIGEQYF	TGTGCCAGCAGCTTAGATCACATTGGCGAGCAGTACTTC
TRBV3-1/TRBV3-2	once	-	TRBJ2-7	CASSQDLYEQYF	TGTGCCAGCAGCCAAGACCTCTACGAGCAGTACTTC
TRBV7-2	-	-	TRBJ2-3	CASSSYKSDTQYF	TGTGCCAGCAGCTCCTATAAGTCGGATACGCAGTATTTT
TRBV5-1	-	-	TRBJ2-1	CASQAYNEQFF	TGCGCCAGCCAGGCCTACAATGAGCAGTTCTTC
TRBV6-5	-	TRBD1	TRBJ1-1	CASSNRGAEAFF	TGTGCCAGCAGTAACAGGGGCGCTGAAGCTTTCTTT
TRBV6-5	once	-	TRBJ2-7	CASTAYRGLSYEQYF	TGTGCCAGCACCGCCTATCGAGGGTTGAGCTACGAGCAGTACTTC
TRBV4-1	-	TRBD2	TRBJ2-1	CASSQGGGGRATFDNEQFF	TGCGCCAGCAGCCAAGGCGGAGGCGGGAGGGCCACTTTTGACAATGAGCAGTTCTTC
TRBV5-4	-	-	TRBJ2-1	CASSLVGIYNEQFF	TGTGCCAGCAGCTTGGTCGGGATTTACAATGAGCAGTTCTTC
TRBV6-5	once	-	TRBJ2-5	CASTFDRLGETQYF	TGTGCCAGCACCTTCGACAGGCTGGGAGAGACCCAGTACTTC
TRBV27	-	-	TRBJ2-3	CASSLVVEGALSYF	TGTGCCAGCAGTTTGGTAGTGGAGGGGGCACTTTCGTATTTT